This TCR beta chain was documented in a study of quantifying T cell responses using KT2 cells. Study at large: TCR alpha and beta constant-region primers primed reverse transcription of RNA.

A single-stranded UMI oligo with SP2 sequence was ligated to cDNA 3' ends. The first PCR ran 3 to 5 cycles with an equimolar RC1.1 and RC1.2 beta primer mix. One entry per CDR3 protein results from TCRdb running MiXCR on the UMI-ligation and nested PCR reads. The sample consists of 25,000 to 35,000 distinct CDR3 sequences, about a tenth of them appearing once. This clonotype was seen only a few times. V was cut by 4 bases and J by 9 bases, with 15 bases left in between. CDR1 is SGDLS, CDR2 YYNGEE, per germline. CDR3 length: 13 residues. Input material: PBMCs spiked with cells of the T cell clone KT2. The chain carries TRBV9 and TRBJ2-3; D remains ambiguous. This sequence was found in a human donor. CDR3 amino acids: CASSPPLARTQYF. The CDR3 DNA follows: TGTGCCAGCAGCCCACCTTTGGCCAGGACGCAGTATTTT.